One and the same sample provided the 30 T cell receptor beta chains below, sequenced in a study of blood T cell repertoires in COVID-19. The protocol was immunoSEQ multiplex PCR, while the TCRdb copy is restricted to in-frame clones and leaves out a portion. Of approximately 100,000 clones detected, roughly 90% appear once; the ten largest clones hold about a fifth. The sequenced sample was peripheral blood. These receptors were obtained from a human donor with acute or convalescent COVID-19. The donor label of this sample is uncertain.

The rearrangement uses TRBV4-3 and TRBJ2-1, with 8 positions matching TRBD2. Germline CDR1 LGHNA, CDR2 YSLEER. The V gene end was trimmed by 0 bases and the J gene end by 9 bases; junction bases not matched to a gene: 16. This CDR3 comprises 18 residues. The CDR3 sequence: CASSQELPWSGRGAEQFF. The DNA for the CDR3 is TGCGCCAGCAGCCAAGAACTCCCTTGGAGCGGGAGAGGTGCTGAGCAGTTCTTC.

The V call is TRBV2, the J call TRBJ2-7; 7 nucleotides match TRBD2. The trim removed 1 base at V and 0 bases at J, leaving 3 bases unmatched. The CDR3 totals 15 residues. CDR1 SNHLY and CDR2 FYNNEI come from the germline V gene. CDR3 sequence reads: CASSEGLADSYEQYF. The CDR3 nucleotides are TGTGCCAGCAGTGAAGGGCTAGCGGACTCCTACGAGCAGTACTTC.

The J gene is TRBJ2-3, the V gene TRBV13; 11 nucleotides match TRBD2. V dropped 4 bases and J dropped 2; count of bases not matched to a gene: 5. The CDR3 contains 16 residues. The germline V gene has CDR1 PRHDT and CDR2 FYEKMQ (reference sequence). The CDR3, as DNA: TGTGCCAGCAGCTCCACACTAGCGGGAGACACAGATACGCAGTATTTT. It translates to CASSSTLAGDTDTQYF. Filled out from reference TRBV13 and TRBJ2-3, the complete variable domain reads AAGVIQSPRHLIKEKRETATLKCYPIPRHDTVYWYQQGPGQDPQFLISFYEKMQSDKGSIPDRFSAQQFSDYHSELNMSSLELGDSALYFCASSSTLAGDTDTQYFGPGTRLTVL.

The CDR3 is CASSLPGTLSSYNEQFF. The CDR3 bases are TGTGCCAGCAGTTTGCCTGGTACATTAAGCTCCTACAATGAGCAGTTCTTC. The rearrangement uses TRBV28 and TRBJ2-1; D gene ambiguous. Germline V CDR1 and CDR2: MDHEN, SYDVKM. CDR3 length equals 17 residues. V shed 3 bases and J shed 0 bases, with 15 bases lying between them.

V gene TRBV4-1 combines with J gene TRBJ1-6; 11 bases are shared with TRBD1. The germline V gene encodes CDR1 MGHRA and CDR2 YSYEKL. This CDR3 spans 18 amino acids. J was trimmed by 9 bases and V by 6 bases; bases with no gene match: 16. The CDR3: CASRILAGQGAVGSPLHF. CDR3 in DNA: TGCGCCAGCAGAATCCTTGCCGGACAGGGGGCAGTAGGTTCACCCCTCCACTTT.

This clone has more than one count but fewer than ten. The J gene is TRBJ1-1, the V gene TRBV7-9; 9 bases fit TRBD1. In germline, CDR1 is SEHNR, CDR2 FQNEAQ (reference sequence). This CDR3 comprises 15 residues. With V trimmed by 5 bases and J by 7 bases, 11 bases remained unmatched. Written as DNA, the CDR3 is TGTGCCAGCAGCCCCAGAAGGACAGGGGCCGATGAAGCTTTCTTT. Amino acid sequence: CASSPRRTGADEAFF.

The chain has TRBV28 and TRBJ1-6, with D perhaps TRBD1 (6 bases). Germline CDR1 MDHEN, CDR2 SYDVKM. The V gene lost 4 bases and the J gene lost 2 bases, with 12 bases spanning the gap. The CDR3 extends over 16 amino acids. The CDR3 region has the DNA TGTGCCAGCAGTTCAGGGGCCAACACCTATAATTCACCCCTCCACTTT. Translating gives CASSSGANTYNSPLHF.

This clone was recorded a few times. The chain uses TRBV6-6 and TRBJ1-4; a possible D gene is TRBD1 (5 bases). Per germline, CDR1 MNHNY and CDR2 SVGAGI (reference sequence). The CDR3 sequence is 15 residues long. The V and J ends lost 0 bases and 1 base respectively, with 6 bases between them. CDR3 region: CASSYSGGTNEKLFF. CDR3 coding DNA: TGTGCCAGCAGTTACTCGGGGGGAACTAATGAAAAACTGTTTTTT.

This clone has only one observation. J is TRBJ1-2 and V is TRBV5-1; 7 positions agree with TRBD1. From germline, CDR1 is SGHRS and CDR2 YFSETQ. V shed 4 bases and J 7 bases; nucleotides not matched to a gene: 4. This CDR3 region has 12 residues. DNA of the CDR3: TGCGCCAGCAGCACAGGGGATCTTGGCTACACCTTC. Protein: CASSTGDLGYTF.

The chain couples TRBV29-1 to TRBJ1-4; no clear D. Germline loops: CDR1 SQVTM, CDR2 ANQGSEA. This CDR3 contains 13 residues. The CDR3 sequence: CSAAVRKMGKLFF. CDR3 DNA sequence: TGCAGTGCCGCCGTCAGGAAGATGGGAAAACTGTTTTTT.

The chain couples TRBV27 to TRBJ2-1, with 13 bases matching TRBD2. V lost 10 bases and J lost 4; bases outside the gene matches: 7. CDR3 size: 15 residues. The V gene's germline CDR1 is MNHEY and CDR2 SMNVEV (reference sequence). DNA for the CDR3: TGTGCCACCGGAAGGACTAGCGGGAGATACAATGAGCAGTTCTTC. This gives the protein CATGRTSGRYNEQFF.

The CDR3 nucleotides read TGTGCCTGGAGCCTGGCATATGGCTACACCTTC. Residues: CAWSLAYGYTF. V is TRBV30 and J is TRBJ1-2, with D unclear. The CDR3 is 11 amino acids. The V gene's germline CDR1 is GTSNPN and CDR2 SVGIG (reference sequence). The V end was cut by 3 bases, the J end by 5 bases, with 7 bases between.

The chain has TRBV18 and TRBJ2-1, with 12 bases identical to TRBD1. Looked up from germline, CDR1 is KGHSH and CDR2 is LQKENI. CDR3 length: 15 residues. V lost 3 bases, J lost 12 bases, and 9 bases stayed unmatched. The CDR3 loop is CASSPPGQGAGRQFF. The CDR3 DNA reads TGTGCCAGCTCACCGCCGGGACAGGGGGCTGGGCGGCAGTTCTTC.

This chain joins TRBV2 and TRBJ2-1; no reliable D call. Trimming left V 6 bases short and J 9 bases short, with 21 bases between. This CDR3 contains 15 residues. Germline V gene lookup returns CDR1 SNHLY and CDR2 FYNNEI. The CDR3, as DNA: TGTGCCAGCAGCGACGACCCCCCAGGAACAAGTGAGCAGTTCTTC. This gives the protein CASSDDPPGTSEQFF.

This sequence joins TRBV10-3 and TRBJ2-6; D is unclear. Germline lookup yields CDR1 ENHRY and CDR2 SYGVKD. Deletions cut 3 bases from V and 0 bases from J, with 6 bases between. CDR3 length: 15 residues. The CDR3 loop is CAISDSTSGANVLTF. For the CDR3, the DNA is TGTGCCATCAGTGATTCTACCTCTGGGGCCAACGTCCTGACTTTC.

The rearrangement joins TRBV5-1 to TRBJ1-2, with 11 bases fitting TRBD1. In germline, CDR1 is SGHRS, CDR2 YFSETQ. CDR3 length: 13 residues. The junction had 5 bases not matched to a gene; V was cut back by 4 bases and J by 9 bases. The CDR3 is CASSTGQGVRYTF. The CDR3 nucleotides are TGCGCCAGCAGCACGGGACAGGGGGTGCGCTACACCTTC. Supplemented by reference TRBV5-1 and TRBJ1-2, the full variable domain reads KAGVTQTPRYLIKTRGQQVTLSCSPISGHRSVSWYQQTPGQGLQFLFEYFSETQRNKGNFPGRFSGRQFSNSRSEMNVSTLELGDSALYLCASSTGQGVRYTFGSGTRLTVV.

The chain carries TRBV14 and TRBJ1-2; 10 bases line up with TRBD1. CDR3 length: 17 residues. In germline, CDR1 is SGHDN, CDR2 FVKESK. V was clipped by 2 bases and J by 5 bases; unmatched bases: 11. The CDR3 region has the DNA TGTGCCAGCAGCCAATGGGGGACAGGGGTTTTTTCTTATGGCTACACCTTC. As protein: CASSQWGTGVFSYGYTF.

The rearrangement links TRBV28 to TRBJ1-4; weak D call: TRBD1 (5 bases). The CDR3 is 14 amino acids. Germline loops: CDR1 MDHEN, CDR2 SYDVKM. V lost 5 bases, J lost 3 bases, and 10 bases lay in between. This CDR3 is CASSPTRANEKLFF. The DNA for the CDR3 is TGTGCCAGCAGTCCCACCAGGGCTAATGAAAAACTGTTTTTT.

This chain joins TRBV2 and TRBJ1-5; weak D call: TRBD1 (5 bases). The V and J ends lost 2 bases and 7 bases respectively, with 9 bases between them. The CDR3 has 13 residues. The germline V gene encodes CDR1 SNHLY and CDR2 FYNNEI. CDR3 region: CASSEKEGQPQHF. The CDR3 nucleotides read TGTGCCAGCAGTGAAAAGGAGGGGCAGCCCCAGCATTTT.

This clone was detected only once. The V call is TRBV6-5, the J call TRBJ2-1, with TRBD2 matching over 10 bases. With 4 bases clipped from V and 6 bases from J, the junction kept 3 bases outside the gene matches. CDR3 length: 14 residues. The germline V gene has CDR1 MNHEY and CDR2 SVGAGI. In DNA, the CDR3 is TGTGCCAGCAGTTGGACTAGCGGTTCCAATGAGCAGTTCTTC. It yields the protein CASSWTSGSNEQFF.

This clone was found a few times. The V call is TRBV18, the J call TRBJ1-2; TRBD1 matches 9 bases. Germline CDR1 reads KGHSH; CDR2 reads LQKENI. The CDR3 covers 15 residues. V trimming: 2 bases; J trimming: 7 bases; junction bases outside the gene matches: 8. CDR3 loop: CASSPETGGTGGYTF. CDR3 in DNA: TGTGCCAGCTCACCAGAGACAGGGGGGACGGGTGGCTACACCTTC.

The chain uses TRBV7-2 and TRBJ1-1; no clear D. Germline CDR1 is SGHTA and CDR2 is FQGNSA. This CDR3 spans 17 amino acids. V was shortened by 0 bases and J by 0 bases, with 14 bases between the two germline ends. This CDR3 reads CASSLAAGNSMNTEAFF. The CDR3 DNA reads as TGTGCCAGCAGCTTAGCCGCCGGGAACAGCATGAACACTGAAGCTTTCTTT. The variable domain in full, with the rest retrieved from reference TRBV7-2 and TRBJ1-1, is GAGVSQSPSNKVTEKGKDVELRCDPISGHTALYWYRQSLGQGLEFLIYFQGNSAPDKSGLPSDRFSAERTGGSVSTLTIQRTQQEDSAVYLCASSLAAGNSMNTEAFFGQGTRLTVV.

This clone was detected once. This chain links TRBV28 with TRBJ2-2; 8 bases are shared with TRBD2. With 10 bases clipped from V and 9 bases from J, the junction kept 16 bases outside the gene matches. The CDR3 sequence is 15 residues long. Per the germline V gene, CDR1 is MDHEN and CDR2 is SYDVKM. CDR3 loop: CATNAPGGGIRELFF. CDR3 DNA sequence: TGTGCCACCAACGCACCGGGGGGGGGCATTAGGGAGCTGTTTTTT.

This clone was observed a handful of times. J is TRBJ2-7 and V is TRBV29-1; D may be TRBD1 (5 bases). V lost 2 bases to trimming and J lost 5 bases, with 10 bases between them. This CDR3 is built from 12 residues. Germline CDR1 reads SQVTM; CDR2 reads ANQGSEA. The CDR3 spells CSVERGPDEQYF. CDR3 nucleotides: TGCAGCGTTGAAAGGGGTCCGGACGAGCAGTACTTC.

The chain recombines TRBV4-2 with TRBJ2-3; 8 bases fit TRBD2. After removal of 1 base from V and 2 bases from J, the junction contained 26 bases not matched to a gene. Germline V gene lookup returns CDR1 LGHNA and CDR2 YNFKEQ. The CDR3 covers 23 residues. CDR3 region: CASSQVYPSLYGGAVPHTDTQYF. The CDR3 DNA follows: TGTGCCAGCAGCCAAGTGTATCCTTCCTTATACGGGGGGGCTGTCCCCCACACAGATACGCAGTATTTT.

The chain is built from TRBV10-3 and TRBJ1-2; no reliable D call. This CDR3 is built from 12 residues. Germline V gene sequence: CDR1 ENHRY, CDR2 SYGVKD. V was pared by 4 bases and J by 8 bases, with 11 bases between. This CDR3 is CAISVGQKGYTF. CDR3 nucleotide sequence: TGTGCCATCAGTGTTGGCCAGAAGGGCTACACCTTC.

The CDR3 nucleotides read TGCAGCGTTGAAGGGGACAGGGGTTCTCGCGGCTATGGCTACACCTTC. This encodes CSVEGDRGSRGYGYTF. The gene calls are TRBV29-1 and TRBJ1-2, with 10 bases lining up with TRBD1. Germline CDR1 and CDR2: SQVTM and ANQGSEA. V shed 1 base and J 4 bases; nucleotides not matched to a gene: 9. The CDR3 loop spans 16 amino acids.

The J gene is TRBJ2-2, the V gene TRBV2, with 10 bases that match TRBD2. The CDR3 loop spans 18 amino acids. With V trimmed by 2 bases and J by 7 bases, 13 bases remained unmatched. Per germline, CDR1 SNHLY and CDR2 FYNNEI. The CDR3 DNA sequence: TGTGCCAGCAGTGAATTGGAGCCGGGACTAGCGTTTAGCGGGGAGCTGTTTTTT. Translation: CASSELEPGLAFSGELFF.

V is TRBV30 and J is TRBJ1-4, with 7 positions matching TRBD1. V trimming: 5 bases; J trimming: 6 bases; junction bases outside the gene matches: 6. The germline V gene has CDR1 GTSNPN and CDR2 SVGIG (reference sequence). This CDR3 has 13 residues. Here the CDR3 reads CAWQGVTYEKLFF. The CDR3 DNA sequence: TGTGCCTGGCAGGGGGTCACTTATGAAAAACTGTTTTTT.

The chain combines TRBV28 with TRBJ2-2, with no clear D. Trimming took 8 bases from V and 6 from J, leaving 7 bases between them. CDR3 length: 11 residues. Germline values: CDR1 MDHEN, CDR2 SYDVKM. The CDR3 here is CASCSSGELFF. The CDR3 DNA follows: TGTGCCAGCTGTTCCTCCGGGGAGCTGTTTTTT.